This T cell receptor (beta chain) was profiled in a study of blood T cells in healthy people across ages. The authors drew about 10 milliliters of peripheral blood from each donor. Isolating PBMCs gave at least 6 million of these cells per sample. The CDR3 contains 15 residues. The germline V gene encodes CDR1 MNHEY and CDR2 SVGEGT. As for this clonotype: One junction end disagrees with the germline gene, perhaps due to a read error.

Combining a sample-barcoded 5' primer with a J-beta primer mix, a second PCR ran for about 7 to 12 cycles. TCRdb used MiXCR to reprocess the 5' RACE reads, holding one entry per CDR3 protein. Of 550,000 to 600,000 distinct CDR3 sequences in the sample, roughly 29% were seen once. V is TRBV6-2 or TRBV6-3 and J is TRBJ2-7; TRBD2 is a possible D gene (6 bases). The sequencing input was blood. The TCR sequence derives from a woman in her 70s in good health. CDR3: CTSSPTHTSIDEQYF. CDR3 nucleotide sequence: TGTACCAGCAGTCCGACTCATACTAGCATCGACGAGCAGTACTTC.